These T cell receptor beta chains were read from a single sample in a study of shared clonotypes between healthy human individuals. Using immunoSEQ multiplex PCR, the repertoire was profiled, and TCRdb retains in-frame clones only, with some absent. The repertoire holds around 1.4 million clones, with approximately 98.5% as singletons. Specimen: naive CD4+ T cells sorted from blood. These receptor sequences come from a man aged 30-40 years in good health. Both conserved end residues are part of each CDR3. A D gene is named only where the DNA matches it firmly. Some rows mark clone size as missing; the rest say once, few, many or name a class of expanded clone.

>NA|TRBV5-1|NA|TRBJ1-2
CASRPDAGTNYGYTF
TGCGCCAGCAGGCCTGATGCAGGGACTAACTATGGCTACACCTTC
>NA|TRBV6-1|NA|TRBJ1-5
CASRRTRFNQPQHF
TGTGCCAGCAGACGGACAAGGTTCAATCAGCCCCAGCATTTT
>NA|TRBV19|NA|TRBJ1-2
CASNPLFKQQDGYTF
TGTGCCAGCAACCCCCTCTTTAAACAGCAAGATGGCTACACCTTC
>NA|TRBV9|TRBD1|TRBJ1-2
CASSETGGGYTF
TGTGCCAGCAGCGAGACAGGGGGTGGCTACACCTTC
>NA|TRBV5-4|NA|TRBJ1-5
CASSLVGGQSNQPQHF
TGTGCCAGCAGCCTTGTGGGCGGACAGAGCAATCAGCCCCAGCATTTT
>NA|TRBV27|TRBD2|TRBJ2-3
CASRSSGGTDTQYF
TGTGCCAGCAGAAGTAGCGGGGGCACAGATACGCAGTATTTT
>NA|TRBV5-1|TRBD1|TRBJ1-4
CASSLGRQGGEKLFF
TGCGCCAGCAGCTTGGGACGACAGGGCGGTGAAAAACTGTTTTTT
>NA|TRBV10-1|TRBD2|TRBJ2-7
CASSRGGTSGSSQYF
TGCGCCAGCAGTAGAGGGGGGACTAGCGGGAGTTCGCAGTACTTC
>NA|TRBV28|NA|TRBJ1-5
CASSLVNQPQHF
TGTGCCAGCAGTTTAGTCAATCAGCCCCAGCATTTT
>NA|TRBV27|TRBD1|TRBJ1-2
CASRPSGQGLGGYTF
TGTGCCAGCAGACCATCGGGACAGGGGTTAGGGGGCTACACCTTC
>NA|TRBV7-8|TRBD2|TRBJ2-7
CASSPIGVAGDEQYF
TGTGCCAGCAGCCCCATTGGAGTAGCGGGAGACGAGCAGTACTTC
>NA|TRBV18|NA|TRBJ1-2
CASSKAGARYGYTF
TGTGCCAGCTCAAAGGCAGGTGCTAGGTATGGCTACACCTTC
>NA|TRBV5-4|NA|TRBJ1-5
CASSSPNQPQHF
TGTGCCAGCAGCTCGCCGAATCAGCCCCAGCATTTT
>NA|TRBV1|NA|TRBJ2-1
CTSSQVADSTYNEQFF
TGCACCAGCAGCCAAGTGGCGGACAGCACCTACAATGAGCAGTTCTTC
>NA|TRBV5-4|NA|TRBJ2-1
CASSLPVGGNEQFF
TGTGCCAGCAGCTTGCCTGTAGGGGGCAATGAGCAGTTCTTC
>NA|TRBV5-4|TRBD2|TRBJ2-3
CASRSASGRYTDTQYF
TGTGCCAGCAGGTCCGCTAGCGGGAGGTACACAGATACGCAGTATTTT
>once|TRBV11-3|TRBD2|TRBJ2-7
CASSSSGSASEQYF
TGTGCCAGCAGCTCTAGCGGGAGTGCCTCCGAGCAGTACTTC
>NA|TRBV2|NA|TRBJ2-2
CASIRRGNTGELFF
TGTGCCAGCATTCGCAGGGGAAACACCGGGGAGCTGTTTTTT
>NA|TRBV9|NA|TRBJ1-1
CASSVVVGWNTEAFF
TGTGCCAGCAGCGTAGTTGTAGGGTGGAACACTGAAGCTTTCTTT
>NA|TRBV27|TRBD2|TRBJ2-2
CASSQRLAGWPGELFF
TGTGCCAGCAGCCAAAGACTAGCGGGTTGGCCCGGGGAGCTGTTTTTT
>once|TRBV9|NA|TRBJ2-5
CASSVDRTGTQYF
TGTGCCAGCAGCGTAGATCGGACGGGGACCCAGTACTTC
>NA|TRBV19|TRBD2|TRBJ2-2
CASSISPPQVAGVTGELFF
TGTGCCAGTAGTATTAGCCCCCCCCAAGTAGCGGGAGTCACCGGGGAGCTGTTTTTT
>NA|TRBV18|NA|TRBJ2-3
CASSPTGSSRTDTQYF
TGTGCCAGCTCACCAACAGGGTCCTCCCGCACAGATACGCAGTATTTT
>NA|TRBV28|NA|TRBJ1-5
CASGGGEPQHF
TGTGCCAGCGGCGGGGGGGAGCCCCAGCATTTT
>NA|TRBV4-1|NA|TRBJ2-5
CASSQVFGETQYF
TGCGCCAGCAGCCAAGTTTTCGGAGAGACCCAGTACTTC
>NA|TRBV7-9|NA|TRBJ2-7
CASSSGKRTYEQYF
TGTGCCAGCAGTAGCGGAAAGAGGACGTACGAGCAGTACTTC
>NA|TRBV29-1|NA|TRBJ2-1
CSVVPRGYNEQFF
TGCAGCGTTGTTCCGAGGGGCTACAATGAGCAGTTCTTC
>once|TRBV28|NA|TRBJ1-4
CASSLSSGAAGKLFF
TGTGCCAGCAGTTTATCCTCAGGGGCGGCGGGAAAACTGTTTTTT
>NA|TRBV10-3|NA|TRBJ2-3
CAISPGTDTQYF
TGTGCCATCAGTCCGGGCACAGATACGCAGTATTTT
>NA|TRBV19|NA|TRBJ2-7
CASSPSTGRYEQYF
TGTGCCAGTAGCCCCTCCACCGGGCGCTACGAGCAGTACTTC
>NA|TRBV10-3|TRBD2|TRBJ2-1
CASGTSGNNEQFF
TGTGCCAGCGGGACTAGCGGGAATAATGAGCAGTTCTTC
>NA|TRBV28|NA|TRBJ1-3
CASSLLKNTIYF
TGTGCCAGCAGTTTATTGAAAAACACCATATATTTT
>NA|TRBV28|TRBD1|TRBJ2-7
CASSGSGTGSHEQYF
TGTGCCAGCAGTGGCTCCGGGACAGGGTCCCACGAGCAGTACTTC
>NA|TRBV10-3|TRBD2|TRBJ2-3
CAIGLAGGDTQYF
TGTGCCATCGGACTAGCGGGAGGAGATACGCAGTATTTT
>NA|TRBV5-6|NA|TRBJ2-1
CASSLSAGKQFF
TGTGCCAGCAGCTTAAGCGCGGGTAAGCAGTTCTTC
>NA|TRBV18|NA|TRBJ2-1
CASSPIPKQPHNEQFF
TGTGCCAGCTCTCCGATACCAAAACAACCTCACAATGAGCAGTTCTTC
>NA|TRBV20-1|NA|TRBJ2-5
CSARMETQYF
TGCAGTGCAAGAATGGAGACCCAGTACTTC
>once|TRBV19|TRBD2|TRBJ2-1
CASKEGGLAYNEQFF
TGTGCCAGTAAGGAGGGGGGACTAGCCTACAATGAGCAGTTCTTC
>NA|TRBV19|TRBD1|TRBJ1-1
CASSPLDRVVAFF
TGTGCCAGTAGTCCCCTGGACAGGGTAGTAGCTTTCTTT
>NA|TRBV27|TRBD2|TRBJ2-1
CASSFLIAGSYNEQFF
TGTGCCAGCAGTTTCCTTATAGCGGGAAGTTACAATGAGCAGTTCTTC